Presented here are 9 T cell receptor beta chains from one specimen sequenced in a study of blood T cell repertoires in COVID-19. Sequencing used immunoSEQ multiplex PCR; TCRdb keeps in-frame clones, though not all of them. Of some 230,000 clones in the sample, around 83% were seen once. Material: PBMCs or T cells enriched from blood (not recorded which). Every receptor here comes from a woman in her forties with acute COVID-19.

The rearrangement joins TRBV19 to TRBJ2-7; 7 nucleotides align to TRBD2. This CDR3 has 14 residues. CDR1 and CDR2 (germline): LNHDA, SQIVND (reference sequence). V lost 8 bases, J lost 8 bases, and 15 bases stayed unmatched. This CDR3 reads CASSTQAGPVKQYF. The CDR3 coding sequence is TGTGCCAGTTCCACCCAAGCGGGACCTGTAAAGCAGTACTTC.

The chain links TRBV2 to TRBJ1-2, with D possibly matching TRBD1 (5 bases). V was shortened by 3 bases and J by 9 bases, with 14 bases between the two germline ends. In germline, CDR1 is SNHLY, CDR2 FYNNEI. This CDR3 spans 13 amino acids. Written as DNA, the CDR3 is TGTGCCAGCAGTGACCAGGGAAAAGGGAGCTACACCTTC. It is translated as CASSDQGKGSYTF.

V gene TRBV27 combines with J gene TRBJ2-2; D possibly corresponds to TRBD2 (5 bases). The germline gives CDR1 MNHEY, CDR2 SMNVEV (reference sequence). The CDR3 covers 14 residues. The germline V and J ends were trimmed by 7 bases and 0 bases, with 9 bases remaining between them. The CDR3 region is CASKEVANTGELFF. DNA for the CDR3: TGTGCCAGCAAGGAGGTCGCGAACACCGGGGAGCTGTTTTTT.

This chain uses TRBV6-5 with TRBJ1-2, with D tentatively TRBD1 (6 bases). V was trimmed by 6 bases and J by 8 bases, leaving 13 bases between them. The germline V gene has CDR1 MNHEY and CDR2 SVGAGI. CDR3 size: 12 residues. CDR3 nucleotides: TGTGCCAGCAGCAAACAGGGCGGCGGCTACACCTTC. Translating it yields CASSKQGGGYTF.

The genes are TRBV4-2 and TRBJ2-1, with TRBD2 identical over 9 bases. The V gene end was trimmed by 6 bases and the J gene end by 5 bases; junction bases not matched to a gene: 5. The length of the CDR3 is 14 residues. Germline CDR1 LGHNA, CDR2 YNFKEQ. CDR3: CASRSPSGDNEQFF. CDR3 bases: TGTGCCAGCAGATCCCCTAGCGGGGACAATGAGCAGTTCTTC.

The chain employs TRBV7-7 and TRBJ2-7; D gene ambiguous. With 4 bases removed from V and 4 bases from J, the gap between germline ends came to 11 bases. The CDR3 extends over 13 amino acids. Germline V gene data show CDR1 as SSHAT and CDR2 as FNYEAQ (reference sequence). CDR3 DNA sequence: TGTGCCAGCAGCTCTTCCGACGGGTACGAGCAGTACTTC. It translates to CASSSSDGYEQYF.

The rearrangement links TRBV2 to TRBJ1-4; 8 positions match TRBD1. Trimming cost V 6 bases and J 8 bases; bases outside gene matches: 5. The CDR3 covers 13 residues. Germline V gene sequence: CDR1 SNHLY, CDR2 FYNNEI. The CDR3 is CASRPGQAEKLFF. The CDR3 nucleotides are TGTGCCAGCAGGCCGGGACAGGCAGAAAAACTGTTTTTT.

The chain uses TRBV28 and TRBJ2-7; 8 bases align to TRBD2. Germline-derived CDR1 and CDR2 are MDHEN and SYDVKM. CDR3 length equals 15 residues. The V segment lost 4 bases and the J segment 2 bases; nucleotides outside the gene matches: 7. In DNA form, the CDR3 reads TGTGCCAGCAGTTCGACGAGCGGGAGTGCCTACGAGCAGTACTTC. It codes for CASSSTSGSAYEQYF.

The chain is built from TRBV30 and TRBJ2-7; 12 bases match TRBD2. The CDR3 loop spans 14 amino acids. V lost 8 bases to trimming and J lost 7 bases; unmatched junction nucleotides: 12. Germline-derived CDR1 and CDR2 are GTSNPN and SVGIG (reference sequence). The CDR3 reads CAHTSSGRGGEQYF. CDR3 nucleotides: TGTGCCCACACGTCTAGCGGGAGGGGAGGGGAGCAGTACTTC.